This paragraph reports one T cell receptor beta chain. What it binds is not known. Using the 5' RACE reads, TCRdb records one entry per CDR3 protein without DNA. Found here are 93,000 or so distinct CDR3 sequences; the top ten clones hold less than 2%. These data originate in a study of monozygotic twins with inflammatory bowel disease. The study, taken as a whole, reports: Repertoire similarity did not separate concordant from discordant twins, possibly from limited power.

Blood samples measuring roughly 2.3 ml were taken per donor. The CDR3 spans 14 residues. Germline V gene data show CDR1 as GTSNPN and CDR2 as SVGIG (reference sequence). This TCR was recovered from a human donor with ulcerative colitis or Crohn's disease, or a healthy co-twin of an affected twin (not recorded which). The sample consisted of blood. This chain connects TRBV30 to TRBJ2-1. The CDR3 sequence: CAWSVSVTNNEQFF.